This T cell receptor beta chain was retrieved from a study of beta chain features in type 1 diabetes (dated by TCRdb to between 2017 and 2018). Describing the broader study: Mean age, gender distribution, total cell number and subset yield were not different between patients and healthy donors. A total of some 100,000,000 sorted cells were examined across all samples, and a strong correlation was observed between cell number per subset and RNA yield. In the study, TCRB repertoires of sorted circulating CD4+ T cell subsets from recently diagnosed type 1 diabetes patients were compared with those of matched healthy donors. Regulatory and stem cell-like memory subsets were isolated from only 8 patients and about eight healthy donors, whereas naive and central memory subsets came from all 28 donors.

Each donor gave one peripheral blood draw, roughly 120 mL on average, collected into heparinised tubes. A BD FACSAria II was used to sort naive, central memory, regulatory and stem cell-like memory CD4+ T cells with a panel that included CD45RO, CCR7, CD25, CD127, CD95 and CD27. All sorted populations exceeded 95% purity. PBMCs were separated immediately by Lymphoprep density gradient centrifugation and were stained directly, without being cultured. So that batch effects would be minimized, each experiment stained and sorted samples in pairs, pairing one healthy donor with one patient. With respect to this clone: It has no known antigen specificity. Nothing much larger sits one base from this clone, and base qualities are not available.

The entire isolated RNA was reverse transcribed using the High Capacity cDNA Reverse Transcription Kit, and thus expressed TCRB transcripts were sequenced. Deep immunoSEQ sequencing was applied to naive, central memory and regulatory T cell samples, giving an average of roughly 3.5 million total reads per sample. Sorted cells were lysed in RLT buffer, and RNA was extracted using DNase-treated RNeasy Micro or Mini kits according to cell number. Each cell subset was processed on its own to prevent cross-contamination, while patient and healthy donor samples were processed together. Using the immunoSEQ multiplex PCR, TCRB sequences were amplified from cDNA into 87-bp fragments spanning the CDR3 region. Sequencing of the amplicons was performed on the Illumina HiSeq platform. The paper's data handling went like this. Synthetic template baselines were used to correct PCR bias computationally, reads within Hamming distance 2 were collapsed together, and singletons that could not be merged were discarded. Reads were aligned to IMGT to assign V, D and J genes, CDR3 length, and insertions or deletions at six rearrangement sites. Within each subset, clonotype counts were normalized to the number of sorted cells before true diversity and Gini coefficients were calculated with the tcR R package. Repertoire sharing was quantified using the overlap coefficient calculated on TCRB nucleotide sequences. TCRdb took this table from immuneACCESS and kept in-frame rearrangements with V and J called. Such tables lack part of the clones; where checked against another copy, unresolved V genes explain under half of the gap, and the rest is unexplained. That table supplies the V and J calls and clone size; D and trimming were determined from the DNA. Here the sample has around 150,000 clones; about 8.1% occur a single time. The ten largest account for 0.65% of the sample.

The CDR3 measures 16 amino acids from cysteine to phenylalanine. Of the read, only the CDR3 DNA is kept; its 48 bases are in frame from base 1. V and J are trimmed by 2 bases and 2 bases, and the gene matches miss 6 bases of the junction. Sequences MNHNY (CDR1) and SVGAGI (CDR2) are obtained from the germline V gene (reference sequence). Study-level results and caveats: PCR might favor shorter templates, but patient and control samples were amplified and corrected together, so any skew would affect both groups equally. Naive, central memory and regulatory TCRB repertoires appeared to be more similar among patients than among healthy donors. Type 1 diabetes patients showed a moderate but significant shortening of TCRB CDR3 length in all four CD4+ subsets. Because small numbers of individuals were included in the HLA sub-analyses, any influence of HLA type on TCRB rearrangement was left unresolved. Because cDNA was sequenced instead of genomic DNA, activated cells with high expression could be over-represented, although the groups did not differ in activation or CD3 levels. At VDJ recombination sites, patients with type 1 diabetes made fewer insertions and deleted more nucleotides, a pattern implying thymic rearrangement abnormalities.

This sequence uses TRBV6-6 and TRBJ2-5; 9 central bases correspond to TRBD1. The clonotype comes from a man aged 18 to 35 in good health. The sequenced material came from central memory CD4+ T cells from blood. CDR3 sequence: CASSYGDRGLQETQYF. The nucleotides are TGTGCCAGCAGTTACGGTGACAGGGGGTTACAAGAGACCCAGTACTTC.